These 24 T cell receptor beta chains were all obtained from the same sample, sequenced in a study of STAT5B mutations in CD4+ large granular lymphocyte leukemia. The method was immunoSEQ multiplex PCR; TCRdb's version includes in-frame clones alone and lacks a portion of them. This sample has some 32,000 clones; around four fifths occur once, and the top ten carry around 4.5%. Sequenced material: CD4+ T cells from blood buffy coats. The receptors were sampled from a human donor in good health.

The V and J genes are TRBV9 and TRBJ2-1, with TRBD2 matching over 11 bases. With V trimmed by 5 bases and J by 4 bases, 5 bases remained unmatched. CDR1 and CDR2 from the germline V gene are SGDLS and YYNGEE. The CDR3 extends over 15 amino acids. The CDR3 coding sequence is TGTGCCAGCAGTCGGACTAGCGGGCCTTACAATGAGCAGTTCTTC. Amino acids: CASSRTSGPYNEQFF.

This chain connects TRBV7-9 to TRBJ2-5; 7 bases are shared with TRBD1. CDR3 length: 13 amino acids. The J segment lost 11 bases and the V segment lost 4 bases, leaving 10 bases of the junction unmatched. Germline V CDR1 and CDR2: SEHNR, FQNEAQ (reference sequence). CDR3 amino acids: CASSSGPGTEQYF. The CDR3 nucleotides read TGTGCCAGCAGCTCCGGCCCCGGGACAGAGCAGTACTTC.

The chain joins TRBV6-4 to TRBJ1-1; 7 nucleotides match TRBD1. Unmatched junction bases numbered 8, after V lost 6 bases and J lost 4 bases. The CDR3 sequence is 14 residues long. Germline V gives CDR1 MRHNA, CDR2 SNTAGT. The CDR3 spells CASSQAGQSTEAFF. The CDR3 coding sequence is TGTGCCAGCAGCCAAGCGGGACAGAGCACTGAAGCTTTCTTT.

The J gene is TRBJ2-5, the V gene TRBV2; 9 bases are a match to TRBD1. Germline CDR1 is SNHLY and CDR2 is FYNNEI. This CDR3 contains 13 residues. V trimming: 10 bases; J trimming: 1 base; junction bases outside the gene matches: 4. The CDR3 reads CANSGQGQETQYF. CDR3 sequence (DNA): TGTGCCAACTCGGGACAGGGCCAAGAGACCCAGTACTTC.

The rearrangement joins TRBV19 to TRBJ2-3; 8 bases align to TRBD2. The CDR3 is 16 residues long. CDR1 LNHDA and CDR2 SQIVND come from the germline V gene (reference sequence). J lost 1 base, V lost 2 bases, and 5 bases had no gene match. CDR3 sequence (DNA): TGTGCCAGTAGTATACACGGGAGGGACGGCACAGATACGCAGTATTTT. It translates to CASSIHGRDGTDTQYF.

This clone was detected only once. This sequence joins TRBV5-6 and TRBJ2-5; D may be TRBD2 (7 bases). CDR3 length: 16 residues. Germline CDR1 reads SGHDT; CDR2 reads YYEEEE. Trimming removed 10 bases from V and 0 bases from J, with 22 bases in between. CDR3 DNA sequence: TGTGCCGGCACCATTACAGGGCGGGGGTACCAAGAGACCCAGTACTTC. Translating it yields CAGTITGRGYQETQYF.

This chain connects TRBV30 to TRBJ2-5; TRBD1 agrees at 7 bases. Looked up from germline, CDR1 is GTSNPN and CDR2 is SVGIG (reference sequence). This CDR3 is built from 15 residues. V trimming: 3 bases; J trimming: 5 bases; junction bases outside the gene matches: 12. The CDR3 DNA follows: TGTGCCTGGAGAACGCTGACAGGGTCTTGGGAGACCCAGTACTTC. Its translation: CAWRTLTGSWETQYF. The variable domain in full, with the rest retrieved from reference TRBV30 and TRBJ2-5, is SQTIHQWPATLVQPVGSPLSLECTVEGTSNPNLYWYRQAAGRGLQLLFYSVGIGQISSEVPQNLSASRPQDRQFILSSKKLLLSDSGFYLCAWRTLTGSWETQYFGPGTRLLVL.

The V and J genes are TRBV28 and TRBJ2-1, with a possible D match to TRBD2 (6 bases). This CDR3 comprises 13 residues. CDR1 and CDR2 from the germline V gene are MDHEN and SYDVKM. V lost 8 bases to trimming and J lost 4 bases, with 12 bases between them. The CDR3 DNA reads TGTGCCAGCCGGGACTCGACATACAATGAGCAGTTCTTC. Amino acids: CASRDSTYNEQFF.

This chain uses TRBV2 with TRBJ1-5; D possibly corresponds to TRBD1 (5 bases). Germline values: CDR1 SNHLY, CDR2 FYNNEI. V lost 6 bases and J lost 6, with 15 bases in between. The CDR3 runs to 14 residues. In DNA, the CDR3 is TGTGCCAGCAGCAGGGAGGGAGATTTTCAGCCCCAGCATTTT. Protein product: CASSREGDFQPQHF.

V gene TRBV6-1 combines with J gene TRBJ2-2; TRBD1 matches at 8 bases. The germline CDR1 and CDR2 sequences are MNHNS and SASEGT. J was trimmed by 7 bases and V by 7 bases; bases with no gene match: 5. There are 13 residues in the CDR3. The CDR3 coding sequence is TGTGCCAGCAAGCAGGGGGCGTACGGGGAGCTGTTTTTT. Its translation: CASKQGAYGELFF.

The rearrangement links TRBV11-2 to TRBJ1-2, with D perhaps TRBD1 (6 bases). Germline loops: CDR1 SGHAT, CDR2 FQNNGV. This CDR3 contains 13 residues. Trimming removed 3 bases at V and 5 bases at J, with 10 bases between. The CDR3 loop reads CASSFPGEYGYTF. In DNA, the CDR3 is TGTGCCAGCAGCTTTCCAGGGGAGTATGGCTACACCTTC.

J is TRBJ2-1 and V is TRBV30; TRBD2 is a possible D gene (7 bases). The CDR3 is 13 residues long. Trimming removed 3 bases at V and 7 bases at J, with 13 bases between. CDR1 is GTSNPN and CDR2 is SVGIG in the germline V gene (reference sequence). CDR3 loop: CAWRKGGANEQFF. CDR3 DNA sequence: TGTGCCTGGAGAAAAGGGGGGGCGAATGAGCAGTTCTTC.

The J gene is TRBJ1-3, the V gene TRBV5-6, with D uncertain. Germline CDR1 SGHDT, CDR2 YYEEEE. This CDR3 is 12 amino acids long. Between the trimmed V and J ends, which lost 2 bases and 0 bases, there was a span of 0 bases. CDR3 amino acids: CASSFSGNTIYF. The DNA of the CDR3 is TGTGCCAGCAGCTTCTCTGGAAACACCATATATTTT.

The chain has TRBV11-3 and TRBJ1-2, with D unclear. Germline CDR1 and CDR2: SGHNT and YENEEA. V shed 5 bases and J shed 3 bases, with 16 bases lying between them. There are 15 residues in the CDR3. The CDR3 DNA reads TGTGCCAGCAGCCCAACGGCCGCCGCGGACTATGGCTACACCTTC. This encodes CASSPTAAADYGYTF.

The CDR3 DNA sequence: TGTGCCAGTAGGAAAACGGGAGGGCCAGATACGCAGTATTTT. It specifies CASRKTGGPDTQYF. V gene TRBV19 combines with J gene TRBJ2-3; 8 nucleotides align to TRBD2. Germline trimming cut 6 bases from V and 4 bases from J; bases unmatched to any gene: 6. CDR1 is LNHDA and CDR2 is SQIVND in the germline V gene (reference sequence). The CDR3 length is 14 residues.

The chain is built from TRBV5-6 and TRBJ2-5, with a tentative D call TRBD2 (5 bases). Looked up from germline, CDR1 is SGHDT and CDR2 is YYEEEE. The CDR3 is made up of 14 amino acids. V was cut by 0 bases and J by 5 bases, with 11 bases left in between. In DNA form, the CDR3 reads TGTGCCAGCAGCTTGGGTATGGTAGCGGAGACCCAGTACTTC. It encodes CASSLGMVAETQYF. Full variable domain (outside the CDR3, taken from reference TRBV5-6 and TRBJ2-5): DAGVTQSPTHLIKTRGQQVTLRCSPKSGHDTVSWYQQALGQGPQFIFQYYEEEERQRGNFPDRFSGHQFPNYSSELNVNALLLGDSALYLCASSLGMVAETQYFGPGTRLLVL.

This clone was observed a few times. The gene calls are TRBV7-2 and TRBJ2-3, with D maybe TRBD2 (5 bases). V was cut by 2 bases and J by 0 bases, with 9 bases left in between. Germline CDR1 is SGHTA and CDR2 is FQGNSA. This CDR3 is built from 15 residues. CDR3 nucleotide sequence: TGTGCCAGCAGCTTACAGCGGAGAAGCACAGATACGCAGTATTTT. Translated: CASSLQRRSTDTQYF.

CDR3 protein: CAWSVQATYEQYF. The DNA of the CDR3 is TGTGCCTGGAGCGTACAGGCAACCTACGAGCAGTACTTC. The chain links TRBV30 to TRBJ2-7; a weak D match, TRBD1 (5 bases). V lost 3 bases to trimming and J lost 2 bases, with 11 bases between them. The CDR3 consists of 13 residues. The germline V gene encodes CDR1 GTSNPN and CDR2 SVGIG (reference sequence). Full variable domain (remainder filled in from reference TRBV30 and TRBJ2-7): SQTIHQWPATLVQPVGSPLSLECTVEGTSNPNLYWYRQAAGRGLQLLFYSVGIGQISSEVPQNLSASRPQDRQFILSSKKLLLSDSGFYLCAWSVQATYEQYFGPGTRLTVT.

The V call is TRBV28, the J call TRBJ2-7, with TRBD2 matching over 8 bases. This CDR3 is 15 amino acids long. The ends lost 5 bases at V and 3 bases at J; junction bases unmatched: 9. Germline V lookup: CDR1 MDHEN, CDR2 SYDVKM. The CDR3 spells CASSPVAGMDYEQYF. The DNA of the CDR3 is TGTGCCAGCAGTCCCGTAGCGGGAATGGACTACGAGCAGTACTTC.

This clone was recorded only once. This chain joins TRBV28 and TRBJ1-4; maybe TRBD1 (6 bases). The V end was cut by 5 bases, the J end by 0 bases, with 10 bases between. The CDR3 runs 15 residues. Germline V gene data show CDR1 as MDHEN and CDR2 as SYDVKM. The CDR3 protein is CASSLGTTTNEKLFF. The CDR3 nucleotides read TGTGCCAGCAGTCTAGGGACAACAACTAATGAAAAACTGTTTTTT.

Here the CDR3 reads CASSYLTGQETQYF. Here the CDR3 DNA reads TGCGCCAGCAGCTACTTGACAGGGCAAGAGACCCAGTACTTC. The chain couples TRBV5-1 to TRBJ2-5; 7 bases are a match to TRBD1. The germline V gene encodes CDR1 SGHRS and CDR2 YFSETQ. The CDR3 runs 14 residues. The trim removed 3 bases at V and 2 bases at J, leaving 4 bases unmatched.

V is TRBV30 and J is TRBJ1-1, with D unresolved. From germline, CDR1 is GTSNPN and CDR2 SVGIG (reference sequence). The CDR3 extends over 12 amino acids. V lost 3 bases, J lost 4 bases, and 9 bases lay in between. In DNA, the CDR3 is TGTGCCTGGAGCGTGGGAGGCACTGAAGCTTTCTTT. Residues: CAWSVGGTEAFF.

The rearrangement joins TRBV27 to TRBJ2-4; 8 nucleotides agree with TRBD2. Looked up from germline, CDR1 is MNHEY and CDR2 is SMNVEV (reference sequence). V shed 2 bases and J 0 bases; nucleotides not matched to a gene: 6. This CDR3 spans 17 amino acids. This chain's CDR3 is CASSLRGLAGAKNIQYF. In DNA form, the CDR3 reads TGTGCCAGCAGTTTACGGGGGCTAGCGGGAGCCAAAAACATTCAGTACTTC.

The rearrangement joins TRBV4-1 to TRBJ2-3; 13 nucleotides line up with TRBD2. The CDR3 totals 17 residues. The junction had 8 bases not matched to a gene; V was cut back by 2 bases and J by 6 bases. CDR1 is MGHRA and CDR2 is YSYEKL in the germline V gene. The CDR3, as DNA: TGCGCCAGCAGCCAACCCACTAGCGGGAGGGTACTCGATACGCAGTATTTT. This translates into CASSQPTSGRVLDTQYF.